This T cell receptor beta chain was found in a study of shared clonotypes between healthy human individuals. Participating donors were healthy, HIV-negative adults free of recent acute infections or vaccinations. Researchers partitioned CD4+ cells into CD45RA+ naive and CD45RA-negative memory subsets. Note on this clone: Its cognate antigen is unknown.

Per the study methods: ImmunoSEQ output held junction-only sequences without quality scores, so filtering differed. Sequencing used immunoSEQ multiplex PCR; TCRdb keeps in-frame clones, though not all of them. V, J and clone size are taken as reported in that table, and D and trimming were inferred from the DNA itself. The sample records under 850,000 clones, approximately 72% being singletons. Study-level points and caveats: Relative to clonotypes present in all four donors, those not shared had lower generation probabilities.

The CDR3 runs 15 residues. The germline CDR1 and CDR2 sequences are SQVTM and ANQGSEA. V gave up 5 bases and J gave up 1 base; unmatched junction bases: 8. The chain combines TRBV29-1 with TRBJ2-3, with 8 bases identical to TRBD2. The sample taken for sequencing was memory CD4+ T cells sorted from blood. Subset specified: CD45RA-negative fraction. This sequence was found in a woman aged 30 to 39 in good health. The CDR3 is CSVKREAGGTDTQYF. The CDR3 DNA sequence: TGCAGCGTTAAACGAGAAGCGGGAGGCACAGATACGCAGTATTTT.